This T cell receptor beta chain was found in a study of cytomegalovirus exposure and HLA in healthy donors. Study-wide background: Sequencing of about 200 million T cells in an earlier analysis found about 120 million unique TCR beta sequences.

As concerns this clone: Its matching antigen is unknown.

Germline loops: CDR1 SGHTA, CDR2 FQGNSA. This CDR3 comprises 18 residues. V shed 5 bases and J shed 4 bases, with 26 bases lying between them. Study-level results: In a later analysis, a missense DCLRE1C variant was linked to TCR beta V- and J-gene trimming. Being indistinguishable, some V segments were excluded, TRBV6-2 and TRBV6-3 among them.

PCR involved 60 Vbeta and 13 Jbeta primers. Measured with immunoSEQ multiplex PCR; TCRdb has only the in-frame clones, and not every one. The sample lists under 130,000 clones; roughly 79% were seen once. The receptor's source is a male donor in good health and CMV-seronegative. Material: PBMCs. J is TRBJ1-2 and V is TRBV7-2; no clear D. The CDR3 loop reads CASSTTLSSRSRVYGYTF. The CDR3 nucleotides read TGTGCCAGCAGCACGACGCTATCCTCACGGAGTCGGGTCTATGGCTACACCTTC.